This TCR beta chain was documented in a study of T cell changes during pregnancy in multiple sclerosis. Assay: immunoSEQ multiplex PCR; the TCRdb copy retains only in-frame clones and omits some. The data hold tens of thousands of clones, with roughly 93% observed a single time. Germline V gives CDR1 MDHEN, CDR2 SYDVKM. The ends were cut back, 2 bases at V and 9 bases at J, with 16 bases in the middle. This CDR3 region has 14 residues. The specimen was CD8+ T cells from peripheral blood mononuclear cells, collected in the first trimester of pregnancy. The chain links TRBV28 to TRBJ1-2; maybe TRBD1 (5 bases). The receptor was isolated from a female donor with multiple sclerosis, enrolled in a pregnancy study. Here the CDR3 reads CASSLEQGAPRYTF. Here the CDR3 DNA reads TGTGCCAGCAGTTTAGAGCAGGGCGCTCCGCGCTACACCTTC.